These T cell receptor beta chains were read from a single sample in a study of cytomegalovirus exposure and HLA in healthy donors. The table came from immunoSEQ multiplex PCR; TCRdb's copy has only in-frame clones and leaves some out. The sample includes fewer than 85,000 clones. The sequencing input was PBMCs. Every receptor here comes from a female donor in good health and CMV-seropositive. Each CDR3 is given with its conserved first and last residue. D genes are given only for firm matches. Clone size is given for some rows only: seen once, a few or many times, or a class if the clone is expanded.

v_gene: TRBV5-4; j_gene: TRBJ2-1; abundance: .; d_gene: TRBD2; CDR3nt: TGTGCCAGCAGACTGCTAGCGGGGGGGCTCAATGAGCAGTTCTTC; CDR3aa: CASRLLAGGLNEQFF
v_gene: TRBV18; j_gene: TRBJ1-1; abundance: .; d_gene: .; CDR3nt: TGTGCCAGCTCACCGCCTGGCGGGGCTGAAGCTTTCTTT; CDR3aa: CASSPPGGAEAFF
v_gene: TRBV4-3; j_gene: TRBJ1-2; abundance: .; d_gene: TRBD1; CDR3nt: TGCGCCAGCAGCCAAGAGGTACAGGGGGCAACTAACTATGGCTACACCTTC; CDR3aa: CASSQEVQGATNYGYTF
v_gene: TRBV4-1; j_gene: TRBJ1-4; abundance: .; d_gene: TRBD1; CDR3nt: TGCGCCAGCAGCGCTGGGACAGTGAGTAATGAAAAACTGTTTTTT; CDR3aa: CASSAGTVSNEKLFF
v_gene: TRBV7-9; j_gene: TRBJ2-1; abundance: .; d_gene: .; CDR3nt: TGTGCCAGCAGCTCCCCCCATGGGCGGGGAGACGTTTACAATGAGCAGTTCTTC; CDR3aa: CASSSPHGRGDVYNEQFF
v_gene: TRBV6-5; j_gene: TRBJ1-6; abundance: .; d_gene: .; CDR3nt: TGTGCCAGCAGTTACTCGCCTAGGGGAGGTTCACCCCTCCACTTT; CDR3aa: CASSYSPRGGSPLHF
v_gene: TRBV15; j_gene: TRBJ2-3; abundance: .; d_gene: TRBD1; CDR3nt: TGTGCCACCAGCAGAGGTGGACAGGGATCAGATACGCAGTATTTT; CDR3aa: CATSRGGQGSDTQYF
v_gene: TRBV7-6; j_gene: TRBJ1-1; abundance: .; d_gene: .; CDR3nt: TGTGCCAGCAGCTTCTCCGGGAACACTGAAGCTTTCTTT; CDR3aa: CASSFSGNTEAFF
v_gene: TRBV29-1; j_gene: TRBJ2-7; abundance: .; d_gene: .; CDR3nt: TGCAGCGTTGAAGACGGGAAGGGAGCCTACGAGCAGTACTTC; CDR3aa: CSVEDGKGAYEQYF
v_gene: TRBV19; j_gene: TRBJ2-3; abundance: .; d_gene: .; CDR3nt: TGTGCCAGTAGTCAAGATACGCAGTATTTT; CDR3aa: CASSQDTQYF
v_gene: TRBV5-1; j_gene: TRBJ1-4; abundance: .; d_gene: .; CDR3nt: TGCGCCAGCAGCTTTGCGGCCGAGGGCCAGGAAAAACTGTTTTTT; CDR3aa: CASSFAAEGQEKLFF
v_gene: TRBV5-1; j_gene: TRBJ2-7; abundance: .; d_gene: .; CDR3nt: TGCGCCAGCAGCTTGGAGGGGACTGCCCCCCGTTACGAGCAGTACTTC; CDR3aa: CASSLEGTAPRYEQYF
v_gene: TRBV6-6; j_gene: TRBJ2-3; abundance: .; d_gene: TRBD2; CDR3nt: TGTGCCAGCAGTTATGCGACTAGCGGGGGTACAGATACGCAGTATTTT; CDR3aa: CASSYATSGGTDTQYF
v_gene: TRBV19; j_gene: TRBJ1-4; abundance: medium-sized; d_gene: .; CDR3nt: TGTGCCAGTAGTATCCGCAGGGGCACCGAAAAACTGTTTTTT; CDR3aa: CASSIRRGTEKLFF
v_gene: TRBV27; j_gene: TRBJ1-2; abundance: .; d_gene: TRBD1; CDR3nt: TGTGCCAGCAGTCTGATCGGGACAGCTGTCTATGGCTACACCTTC; CDR3aa: CASSLIGTAVYGYTF
v_gene: TRBV29-1; j_gene: TRBJ2-1; abundance: .; d_gene: TRBD2; CDR3nt: TGCAGCTCGACTAGCGGGGGGGCCGGTGAGCAGTTCTTC; CDR3aa: CSSTSGGAGEQFF
v_gene: TRBV25-1; j_gene: TRBJ2-3; abundance: .; d_gene: TRBD2; CDR3nt: TGTGCCAGCGGAACTACTAGCGGGAGGACAGATACGCAGTATTTT; CDR3aa: CASGTTSGRTDTQYF
v_gene: TRBV18; j_gene: TRBJ2-3; abundance: .; d_gene: TRBD2; CDR3nt: TGTGCCAGCTCACTGCCACTAGCGGCCACAGATACGCAGTATTTT; CDR3aa: CASSLPLAATDTQYF
v_gene: TRBV4-3; j_gene: TRBJ2-3; abundance: .; d_gene: .; CDR3nt: TGCGCCAGCAGCCAAGATGTGGCCTCTAGCACAGATACGCAGTATTTT; CDR3aa: CASSQDVASSTDTQYF
v_gene: TRBV4-3; j_gene: TRBJ1-2; abundance: .; d_gene: .; CDR3nt: TGCGCCAGCAGCTCAGAGAGGGCTAACTATGGCTACACCTTC; CDR3aa: CASSSERANYGYTF
v_gene: TRBV7-3; j_gene: TRBJ2-2; abundance: .; d_gene: .; CDR3nt: TGTGCCAGCAGCTTACAAGGGGCGGGGACCGGGGAGCTGTTTTTT; CDR3aa: CASSLQGAGTGELFF
v_gene: TRBV6-6; j_gene: TRBJ2-3; abundance: .; d_gene: TRBD1; CDR3nt: TGTGCCAGCAGTTCGGGACAGGGGAGCACAGATACGCAGTATTTT; CDR3aa: CASSSGQGSTDTQYF